The 10 T cell receptor beta chains in this list originate from one sample, sequenced in a study of cytomegalovirus exposure and HLA in healthy donors (dated by TCRdb to 2016 to 2017). Library prep was done by the immunoSEQ multiplex PCR assay. A mixture of 60 forward primers for TCR Vbeta segments and 13 reverse primers for TCR Jbeta segments was used in the multiplex PCR. Here the immuneACCESS table is served through TCRdb, limited to in-frame sequences with V and J called. Missing clones are a known gap in these copies; in checked studies unresolved V genes cover under half, and the rest lacks a known reason. A total of roughly 150,000 clones appear in this sample, less than 80% of them only once. The leading ten clones occupy 6.5% of the sample. Specimen: PBMCs. These receptor sequences come from a man aged 40-55 years in good health and CMV-seropositive.

The chain links TRBV11-3 to TRBJ2-4; 16 nucleotides align to TRBD2. There are 18 residues in the CDR3. V dropped 5 bases and J dropped 4; count of bases not matched to a gene: 8. From germline, CDR1 is SGHNT and CDR2 YENEEA. CDR3 sequence reads: CASSLGTSGRAVKNIQYF. The CDR3 DNA reads as TGTGCCAGCAGCCTCGGGACTAGCGGGAGGGCCGTTAAAAACATTCAGTACTTC.

The chain uses TRBV19 and TRBJ2-1; perhaps TRBD1 as D (5 bases). V lost 5 bases to trimming and J lost 10 bases, with 12 bases between them. CDR1 and CDR2 (germline): LNHDA, SQIVND (reference sequence). This CDR3 region has 12 residues. The CDR3 protein is CASSFRVGEQFF. CDR3 nucleotide sequence: TGTGCCAGTAGTTTCAGGGTTGGAGAGCAGTTCTTC.

V gene TRBV28 combines with J gene TRBJ1-1; 8 bases match TRBD1. Germline-derived CDR1 and CDR2 are MDHEN and SYDVKM. V was clipped by 5 bases and J by 1 base; unmatched bases: 6. CDR3 length: 15 amino acids. The CDR3 sequence is CASSHIGTGNTEAFF. The CDR3 DNA reads as TGTGCCAGCAGTCACATAGGGACAGGGAACACTGAAGCTTTCTTT.

This clone was counted only a few times. This chain links TRBV29-1 with TRBJ2-5, with 9 bases identical to TRBD2. The CDR3 totals 14 residues. Trimming removed 8 bases from V and 2 bases from J; junction bases left unmatched: 9. From germline, CDR1 is SQVTM and CDR2 ANQGSEA. CDR3 protein: CSIARLAGQETQYF. CDR3 nucleotides: TGCAGCATTGCGAGGCTAGCGGGACAAGAGACCCAGTACTTC.

This chain connects TRBV11-1 to TRBJ2-1; D may be TRBD2 (6 bases). V dropped 5 bases and J dropped 7 bases, with 15 bases sitting between them. Germline values: CDR1 SGHAT, CDR2 FQDESV (reference sequence). The CDR3 is made up of 14 amino acids. CDR3: CASSPGTFINEQFF. In DNA form, the CDR3 reads TGTGCCAGCAGCCCCGGGACTTTTATTAATGAGCAGTTCTTC.

This clone was recorded only once. The gene calls are TRBV7-9 and TRBJ1-4, with a tentative D call TRBD1 (6 bases). This CDR3 region has 14 residues. Germline CDR1 is SEHNR and CDR2 is FQNEAQ (reference sequence). V lost 3 bases and J 8 bases, leaving 13 bases between the germline ends. The CDR3 is CASSFRGSGEKLFF. CDR3 sequence (DNA): TGTGCCAGCAGCTTCAGGGGATCTGGGGAAAAACTGTTTTTT.

The chain combines TRBV10-3 with TRBJ1-3; unclear D gene. V was clipped by 7 bases and J by 2 bases, with 18 bases between them. The CDR3 runs to 16 residues. In germline, CDR1 is ENHRY, CDR2 SYGVKD. In DNA form, the CDR3 reads TGTGCCATCACCCCATCTAGTTCGAGGGCTGGAAACACCATATATTTT. Translated: CAITPSSSRAGNTIYF.

The chain recombines TRBV4-1 with TRBJ2-7; weak D call: TRBD2 (6 bases). This CDR3 is built from 16 residues. The V and J ends lost 0 bases and 0 bases respectively, with 12 bases between them. Germline V gene lookup returns CDR1 MGHRA and CDR2 YSYEKL. The CDR3 protein is CASSQDSAGSSYEQYF. Written as DNA, the CDR3 is TGCGCCAGCAGCCAAGATAGCGCGGGGAGCTCCTACGAGCAGTACTTC.

V is TRBV14 and J is TRBJ2-1; a possible D gene is TRBD1 (6 bases). Germline lookup yields CDR1 SGHDN and CDR2 FVKESK. V was clipped by 6 bases and J by 0 bases, with 9 bases between them. The length of the CDR3 is 14 residues. CDR3 in DNA: TGTGCCAGCAGACGGGACACCTCCTACAATGAGCAGTTCTTC. Amino acid sequence: CASRRDTSYNEQFF. Full variable domain (outside the CDR3, taken from reference TRBV14 and TRBJ2-1): EAGVTQFPSHSVIEKGQTVTLRCDPISGHDNLYWYRRVMGKEIKFLLHFVKESKQDESGMPNNRFLAERTGGTYSTLKVQPAELEDSGVYFCASRRDTSYNEQFFGPGTRLTVL.

This clone occurred once. This chain links TRBV2 with TRBJ2-1; D not resolved. Germline-derived CDR1 and CDR2 are SNHLY and FYNNEI. This CDR3 is 16 amino acids long. V was cut by 5 bases and J by 0 bases, with 14 bases left in between. DNA for the CDR3: TGTGCCAGCAGTCCGCAGGCCATCAGCTCCTACAATGAGCAGTTCTTC. Translated, it gives CASSPQAISSYNEQFF.